The clone carrying this T cell receptor beta chain was counted only a few times. What it binds is unknown. This specimen belongs to a study of human T cells and chemical hapten exposure. Study-wide background: Small volume differences among pooled libraries mainly caused per-sample TCR yield variation.

TCRdb re-called the RACE reads through MiXCR, storing one row per CDR3 protein. The repertoire holds about 130,000 distinct CDR3 sequences, with 9% to 10% as singletons. The CDR3 length is 16 residues. After removal of 3 bases from V and 4 bases from J, the junction contained 9 bases not matched to a gene. Germline V gives CDR1 SGHAT, CDR2 FQDESV (reference sequence). Whole-study results and caveats: No shift was seen in TCRs above 1 in 1000 frequency with DPC sensitization.

Time point meaning: healthy volunteer bleed at 2 weeks. From whole blood left unfractionated, total RNA was extracted. The sequence was collected from a male donor in good health. Some clones in this sample may be carry-over from other donors' samples. The genes are TRBV11-1 and TRBJ2-3; 8 bases are shared with TRBD2. Sequenced material: whole blood. The CDR3 reads CASSFDKAGVPDTQYF. CDR3 bases: TGTGCCAGCAGCTTCGACAAAGCGGGAGTTCCAGATACGCAGTATTTT.